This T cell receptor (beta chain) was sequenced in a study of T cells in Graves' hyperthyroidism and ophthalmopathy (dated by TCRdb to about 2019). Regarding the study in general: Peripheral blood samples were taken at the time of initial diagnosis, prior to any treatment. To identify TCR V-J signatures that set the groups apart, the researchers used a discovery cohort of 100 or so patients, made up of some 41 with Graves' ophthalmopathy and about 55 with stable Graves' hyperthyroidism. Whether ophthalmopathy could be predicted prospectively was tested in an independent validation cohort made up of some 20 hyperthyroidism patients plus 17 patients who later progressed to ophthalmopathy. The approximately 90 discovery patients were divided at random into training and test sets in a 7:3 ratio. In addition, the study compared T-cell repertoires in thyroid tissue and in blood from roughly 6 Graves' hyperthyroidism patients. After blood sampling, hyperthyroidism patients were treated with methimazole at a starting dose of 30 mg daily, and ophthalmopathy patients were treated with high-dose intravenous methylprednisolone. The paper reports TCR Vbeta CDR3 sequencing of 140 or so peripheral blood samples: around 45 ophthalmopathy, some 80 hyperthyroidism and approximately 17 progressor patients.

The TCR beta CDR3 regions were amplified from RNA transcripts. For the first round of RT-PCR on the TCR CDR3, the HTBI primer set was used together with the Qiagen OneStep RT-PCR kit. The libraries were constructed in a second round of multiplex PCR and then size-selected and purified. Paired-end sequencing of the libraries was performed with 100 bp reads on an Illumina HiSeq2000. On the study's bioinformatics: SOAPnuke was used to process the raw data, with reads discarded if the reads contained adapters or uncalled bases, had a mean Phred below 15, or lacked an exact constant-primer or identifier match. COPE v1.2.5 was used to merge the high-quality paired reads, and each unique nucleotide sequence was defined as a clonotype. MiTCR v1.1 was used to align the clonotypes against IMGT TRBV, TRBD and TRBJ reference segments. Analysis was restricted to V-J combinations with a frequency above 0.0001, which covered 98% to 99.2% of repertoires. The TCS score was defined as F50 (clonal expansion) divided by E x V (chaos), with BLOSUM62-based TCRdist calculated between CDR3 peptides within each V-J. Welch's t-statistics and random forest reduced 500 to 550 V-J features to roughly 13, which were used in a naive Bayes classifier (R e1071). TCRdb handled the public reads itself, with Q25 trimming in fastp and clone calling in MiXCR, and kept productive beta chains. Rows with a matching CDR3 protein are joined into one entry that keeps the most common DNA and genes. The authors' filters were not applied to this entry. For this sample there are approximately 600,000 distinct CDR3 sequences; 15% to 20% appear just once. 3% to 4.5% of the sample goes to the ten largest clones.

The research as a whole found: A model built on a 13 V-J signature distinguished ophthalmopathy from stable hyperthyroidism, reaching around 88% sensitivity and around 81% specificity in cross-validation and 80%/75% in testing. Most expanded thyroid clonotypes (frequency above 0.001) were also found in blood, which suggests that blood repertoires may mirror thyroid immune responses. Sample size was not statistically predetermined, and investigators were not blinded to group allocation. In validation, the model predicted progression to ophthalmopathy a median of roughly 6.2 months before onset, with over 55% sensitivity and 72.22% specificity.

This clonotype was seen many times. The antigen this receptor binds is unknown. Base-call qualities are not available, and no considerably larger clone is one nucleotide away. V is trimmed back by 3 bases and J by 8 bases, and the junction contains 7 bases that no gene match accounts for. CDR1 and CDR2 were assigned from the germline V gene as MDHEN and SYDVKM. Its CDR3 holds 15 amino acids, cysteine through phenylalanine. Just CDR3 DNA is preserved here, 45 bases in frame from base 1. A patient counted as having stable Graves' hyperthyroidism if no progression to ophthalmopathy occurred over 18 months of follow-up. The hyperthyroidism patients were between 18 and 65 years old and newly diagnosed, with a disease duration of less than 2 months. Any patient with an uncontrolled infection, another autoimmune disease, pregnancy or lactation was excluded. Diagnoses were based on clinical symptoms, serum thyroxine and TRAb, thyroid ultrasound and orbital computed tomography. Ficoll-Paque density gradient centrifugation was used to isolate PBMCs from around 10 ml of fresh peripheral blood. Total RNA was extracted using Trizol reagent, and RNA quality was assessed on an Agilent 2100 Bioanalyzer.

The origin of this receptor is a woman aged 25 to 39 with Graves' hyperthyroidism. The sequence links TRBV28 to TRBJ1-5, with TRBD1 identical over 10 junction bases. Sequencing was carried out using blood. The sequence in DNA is TGTGCCAGCAGTTTCCGGGACAGGGGTATGAAGCCCCAGCATTTT. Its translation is CASSFRDRGMKPQHF.